This is a list of T cell receptor beta chains from one sample in a study of OX40 agonist ivuxolimab in advanced cancers. Sequenced by immunoSEQ multiplex PCR; TCRdb stores in-frame clones only, minus some. The sample holds 25,000 to 35,000 clones; roughly nine tenths are singletons and the top ten take 26%. The sequencing here drew on CD4+ or CD8+ T cells sorted from blood, taken in a trial of the OX40 agonist ivuxolimab. The origin of the receptors is an adult with an advanced solid tumor such as melanoma, head and neck, liver or kidney cancer. CDR3s include the opening cysteine and the closing phenylalanine or tryptophan. D genes are given only for firm matches. Rows may omit the clone size; those that give it use once, few, many or a size class.

j_call v_call d_call clone_size cdr3_aa cdr3_nt
TRBJ2-3 TRBV4-3 TRBD2 . CASSGLAGVKDTQYF TGCGCCAGCAGCGGACTAGCGGGAGTGAAGGATACGCAGTATTTT
TRBJ2-1 TRBV19 . . CASSMLLQKHEQFF TGTGCCAGTAGTATGCTCCTACAAAAGCATGAGCAGTTCTTC
TRBJ1-6 TRBV4-1 . . CASSTGPAYNSPLHF TGCGCCAGCAGTACAGGGCCGGCCTATAATTCACCCCTCCACTTT
TRBJ2-1 TRBV7-6 TRBD2 . CASSLGRAGYNEQFF TGTGCCAGCAGCTTAGGAAGAGCGGGGTACAATGAGCAGTTCTTC
TRBJ1-4 TRBV27 . . CASSGTKGDEKLFF TGTGCCAGCAGTGGGACTAAGGGGGATGAAAAACTGTTTTTT
TRBJ2-3 TRBV7-3 TRBD2 . CASSLGGVAGEGDTQYF TGTGCCAGCAGCTTAGGGGGAGTAGCGGGAGAAGGAGATACGCAGTATTTT
TRBJ2-7 TRBV5-1 TRBD1 . CASSWTSGTGLEQYF TGCGCCAGCAGCTGGACGTCCGGGACAGGGCTTGAGCAGTACTTC
TRBJ1-1 TRBV7-9 . . CASSLGALGSTEAFF TGTGCCAGCAGCTTAGGCGCGCTAGGGAGCACTGAAGCTTTCTTT
TRBJ2-5 TRBV6-5 TRBD1 once CASRRQGEETQYF TGTGCCAGCAGGCGACAGGGGGAAGAGACCCAGTACTTC
TRBJ2-1 TRBV10-1 TRBD2 . CASSGTSNEQFF TGCGCCAGCAGTGGGACTAGCAATGAGCAGTTCTTC
TRBJ2-2 TRBV7-2 . . CASSLGPGELFF TGTGCCAGCAGCTTAGGTCCCGGGGAGCTGTTTTTT
TRBJ2-7 TRBV29-1 . . CSVVLGSREQYF TGCAGCGTTGTTCTAGGGTCCCGGGAGCAGTACTTC
TRBJ2-1 TRBV7-9 TRBD1 few CASSLSGQGADEQFF TGTGCCAGCAGCTTGTCGGGACAGGGGGCAGATGAGCAGTTCTTC
TRBJ2-7 TRBV4-1 . . CASSPLLQGGGYEQYF TGCGCCAGCAGCCCTTTATTGCAGGGAGGTGGCTACGAGCAGTACTTC
TRBJ1-2 TRBV7-9 TRBD1 . CASSPTRGTVPSDYGYTF TGTGCCAGCAGCCCCACCCGAGGGACAGTCCCCTCTGACTATGGCTACACCTTC
TRBJ1-4 TRBV30 TRBD1 . CAWSSKGADEKLFF TGTGCCTGGAGTAGTAAGGGGGCGGATGAAAAACTGTTTTTT
TRBJ2-7 TRBV6-6 TRBD1 . CASSYDDRGVYEQYF TGTGCCAGCAGTTACGATGACAGGGGGGTCTACGAGCAGTACTTC
TRBJ2-2 TRBV28 . . CASSFPSTGWPGELFF TGTGCCAGCAGTTTTCCCTCTACAGGGTGGCCCGGGGAGCTGTTTTTT
TRBJ2-7 TRBV6-5 TRBD2 . CASSRLAGVEEQYF TGTGCCAGCAGCCGACTAGCGGGAGTGGAAGAGCAGTACTTC
TRBJ1-5 TRBV27 TRBD1 . CASSAGQGSSNQPQHF TGTGCCAGCAGTGCGGGACAGGGATCGAGCAATCAGCCCCAGCATTTT
TRBJ1-1 TRBV27 TRBD1 . CASSFAGQVAEAFF TGTGCCAGCAGTTTTGCGGGACAGGTTGCTGAAGCTTTCTTT
TRBJ1-3 TRBV6-5 . . CASSPTDSGNTIYF TGTGCCAGCAGTCCGACAGACTCTGGAAACACCATATATTTT
TRBJ2-7 TRBV20-1 . . CSASLLGEQYF TGCAGTGCTTCTTTGTTGGGCGAGCAGTACTTC
TRBJ2-6 TRBV6-4 . . CASSDSRSGANVLTF TGTGCCAGCAGTGACTCCCGCTCTGGGGCCAACGTCCTGACTTTC
TRBJ1-1 TRBV7-3 TRBD1 . CASSPGGTEAFF TGTGCCAGCAGCCCAGGGGGGACTGAAGCTTTCTTT
TRBJ1-5 TRBV11-2 TRBD1 . CASSFDRAQPQHF TGTGCCAGCAGCTTTGACAGGGCTCAGCCCCAGCATTTT
TRBJ2-7 TRBV11-2 . . CASSLDGGPGYEQYF TGTGCCAGCAGCTTAGACGGGGGGCCCGGTTACGAGCAGTACTTC
TRBJ2-3 TRBV28 TRBD1 . CASSLLGTGVGEWITQTSTDTQYF TGTGCCAGCAGTTTATTGGGGACAGGGGTTGGTGAATGGATAACCCAAACTAGCACAGATACGCAGTATTTT
TRBJ2-2 TRBV7-9 . . CASSLTNTGELFF TGTGCCAGCAGCTTAACGAACACCGGGGAGCTGTTTTTT
TRBJ2-3 TRBV5-1 . few CASSLDTQYF TGCGCCAGCAGCTTAGATACGCAGTATTTT
TRBJ1-1 TRBV7-8 . . CASSTGTGHTEAFF TGTGCCAGCAGCACCGGGACCGGCCACACTGAAGCTTTCTTT
TRBJ1-5 TRBV19 . . CASRQDFSAPYSNQPQHF TGTGCCAGTAGACAGGACTTCTCCGCACCTTATAGCAATCAGCCCCAGCATTTT
TRBJ1-2 TRBV7-2 TRBD1 . CAITRGQDYGYTF TGTGCCATTACCAGGGGGCAAGACTATGGCTACACCTTC
TRBJ2-7 TRBV6-5 . once CASSYSTEGRLYEQYF TGTGCCAGCAGTTACTCGACAGAAGGGCGACTCTACGAGCAGTACTTC
TRBJ2-1 TRBV7-3 . . CASSFGNEQFF TGTGCCAGCAGCTTTGGGAATGAGCAGTTCTTC
TRBJ1-2 TRBV9 TRBD1 . CASSEYSGTGDGYTF TGTGCCAGCAGCGAATACTCCGGGACAGGGGATGGCTACACCTTC
TRBJ2-1 TRBV11-2 . . CASSHTEDRNEQFF TGTGCCAGCAGTCATACCGAGGATCGGAATGAGCAGTTCTTC
TRBJ2-7 TRBV6-5 . . CASRYAYEQYF TGTGCCAGCAGGTATGCCTACGAGCAGTACTTC
TRBJ2-7 TRBV5-5 TRBD1 . CASSYGTGAYEQYF TGTGCCAGCAGCTACGGGACAGGAGCCTACGAGCAGTACTTC
TRBJ1-2 TRBV7-9 TRBD1 . CASSAPGQGNYGYTF TGTGCCAGCAGCGCACCCGGACAGGGAAACTATGGCTACACCTTC
TRBJ2-7 TRBV27 . . CASSMGSSYEQYF TGTGCCAGCAGTATGGGCTCCTCCTACGAGCAGTACTTC
TRBJ2-3 TRBV19 . once CASESPYTDTQYF TGTGCCAGTGAGAGCCCTTACACAGATACGCAGTATTTT
TRBJ1-1 TRBV9 TRBD1 . CASSVGTGKTEAFF TGTGCCAGCAGCGTCGGGACAGGGAAAACTGAAGCTTTCTTT
TRBJ1-1 TRBV30 TRBD1 . CACTGGGGTEAFF TGTGCCTGCACAGGGGGCGGTGGCACTGAAGCTTTCTTT
TRBJ1-6 TRBV9 . . CASSPLAGYGDSPLHF TGTGCCAGCAGCCCCCTTGCAGGGTATGGGGATTCACCCCTCCACTTT
TRBJ1-6 TRBV28 . . CASSLGRWSSYNSPLHF TGTGCCAGCAGCCTAGGACGGTGGAGCTCCTATAATTCACCCCTCCACTTT
TRBJ1-1 TRBV27 . . CASSPRVGGTEAFF TGTGCCAGCAGCCCCCGCGTGGGCGGCACTGAAGCTTTCTTT
TRBJ1-1 TRBV27 . . CASSFGGGNTEAFF TGTGCCAGCAGTTTTGGTGGGGGAAACACTGAAGCTTTCTTT
TRBJ2-7 TRBV4-1 TRBD1 . CASSQPDRATAHEQYF TGCGCCAGCAGCCAACCGGACAGGGCGACTGCCCACGAGCAGTACTTC
TRBJ2-2 TRBV19 TRBD2 . CASSGGLAGVVNTGELFF TGTGCCAGTAGTGGTGGACTAGCGGGGGTCGTAAACACCGGGGAGCTGTTTTTT
TRBJ1-3 TRBV19 . . CASSIWAGSGNTIYF TGTGCCAGTAGTATATGGGCAGGCTCTGGAAACACCATATATTTT
TRBJ1-1 TRBV4-3 TRBD1 . CASSPGTDKAFF TGCGCCAGCAGCCCCGGGACAGACAAAGCTTTCTTT
TRBJ1-2 TRBV7-9 . . CASSFTPNYGYTF TGTGCCAGCAGCTTCACGCCTAACTATGGCTACACCTTC
TRBJ2-5 TRBV7-2 . . CASSFPRLEPLDQETQYF TGTGCCAGCAGCTTTCCCCGGCTAGAACCACTAGACCAAGAGACCCAGTACTTC
TRBJ2-7 TRBV2 . . CASSASHSSYEQYF TGTGCCAGCAGTGCTAGCCATAGCTCCTACGAGCAGTACTTC